The 20 T cell receptor beta chains reported below all come from one sample, sequenced in a study of blood T cell repertoires in COVID-19. Only in-frame clones appear in the TCRdb table, and some are missing; sequencing was by immunoSEQ multiplex PCR. The data contain some 260,000 clones, roughly four fifths of them singletons. What was sequenced was PBMCs or T cells enriched from blood (not recorded which). The receptor source for this set is a man aged 30 to 45 with acute COVID-19.

The chain joins TRBV30 to TRBJ1-2; tentatively, D is TRBD1 (5 bases). Looked up from germline, CDR1 is GTSNPN and CDR2 is SVGIG (reference sequence). V was cut by 6 bases and J by 7 bases, with 18 bases left in between. There are 13 residues in the CDR3. The CDR3 sequence is CACPVGGARGYTF. The DNA for the CDR3 is TGTGCCTGCCCCGTGGGTGGGGCGCGTGGCTACACCTTC.

The chain employs TRBV24-1 and TRBJ1-4; 9 positions agree with TRBD1. The CDR3 spans 16 residues. From germline, CDR1 is KGHDR and CDR2 SFDVKD. Losses at the gene ends were 10 bases for V and 8 bases for J; bases not matched to a gene: 16. The CDR3 reads CATGDPGQGREEKLFF. The CDR3 nucleotides read TGTGCCACGGGGGACCCGGGACAGGGTCGAGAGGAAAAACTGTTTTTT.

J is TRBJ1-2 and V is TRBV7-9; a possible D gene is TRBD1 (6 bases). The CDR3 spans 15 residues. Deletions cut 4 bases from V and 2 bases from J, with 14 bases between. From germline, CDR1 is SEHNR and CDR2 FQNEAQ (reference sequence). The CDR3 bases are TGTGCCAGCAGCTCAACAGGGAAGGCCAACTATGGCTACACCTTC. Amino acid sequence: CASSSTGKANYGYTF.

This chain links TRBV3-1 (or the pseudogene TRBV3-2) with TRBJ1-2, with no clear D. In germline, CDR1 is LGHDT, CDR2 YNNKEL (reference sequence). The CDR3 runs 12 residues. V was clipped by 4 bases and J by 12 bases, with 15 bases between them. The CDR3 bases are TGTGCCAGCAGCCTTTTGGTGGAGGACCACACCTTC. It codes for CASSLLVEDHTF.

The genes are TRBV7-2 and TRBJ1-2; the match to TRBD1 covers 7 bases. Germline-derived CDR1 and CDR2 are SGHTA and FQGNSA. The ends lost 1 base at V and 8 bases at J; junction bases unmatched: 10. The CDR3 covers 15 residues. This CDR3 reads CASSLGQGLIGGYTF. In nucleotides, the CDR3 is TGTGCCAGCAGCTTAGGACAGGGATTAATTGGCGGCTACACCTTC.

This clone was recorded only once. The chain recombines TRBV6-5 with TRBJ1-2; D might be TRBD1 (5 bases). Per the germline V gene, CDR1 is MNHEY and CDR2 is SVGAGI. The CDR3 runs 12 residues. With 11 bases removed from V and 12 bases from J, the gap between germline ends came to 22 bases. The CDR3 reads CACNDPGLVNTF. For the CDR3, the DNA is TGTGCCTGCAACGATCCAGGGTTAGTTAACACCTTC.

The chain employs TRBV7-2 and TRBJ2-5; 7 nucleotides match TRBD1. Germline CDR1 SGHTA, CDR2 FQGNSA. The CDR3 totals 14 residues. V lost 4 bases to trimming and J lost 4 bases; unmatched junction nucleotides: 6. The CDR3 loop is CASSSGTVLETQYF. The CDR3 DNA reads TGTGCCAGCAGCTCGGGGACAGTTCTAGAGACCCAGTACTTC.

This clone was observed a single time. V gene TRBV14 combines with J gene TRBJ2-2; D gene uncertain. The CDR3 extends over 13 amino acids. Trimming cost V 0 bases and J 5 bases, with 4 bases left between them. Germline CDR1 SGHDN, CDR2 FVKESK. CDR3 nucleotide sequence: TGTGCCAGCAGCCAAGAGACTACCGGGGAGCTGTTTTTT. Protein: CASSQETTGELFF.

The genes are TRBV7-9 and TRBJ2-7; 14 bases line up with TRBD2. The germline V gene has CDR1 SEHNR and CDR2 FQNEAQ (reference sequence). The CDR3 is made up of 16 amino acids. J gave up 6 bases and V 3 bases, and 7 bases lay outside the gene matches. The CDR3: CASSLGLAGVVSEQYV. CDR3 nucleotide sequence: TGTGCCAGCAGCTTGGGACTAGCGGGAGTGGTGTCCGAGCAGTACGTC.

The chain carries TRBV28 and TRBJ1-5; possibly TRBD1 for D (5 bases). Trimming took off 3 bases at V and 4 bases at J, with 7 bases between the two ends. The CDR3 is 13 residues long. Germline V gene data show CDR1 as MDHEN and CDR2 as SYDVKM. DNA of the CDR3: TGTGCCAGCAGTTTTTCAGGGAATCAGCCCCAGCATTTT. It translates to CASSFSGNQPQHF.

V gene TRBV19 combines with J gene TRBJ1-2; D gene unclear. The CDR3 is 16 residues long. V was cut by 1 base and J by 2 bases, with 14 bases left in between. Germline values: CDR1 LNHDA, CDR2 SQIVND (reference sequence). The CDR3 here is CASSIVPVGVNYGYTF. The CDR3 DNA is TGTGCCAGTAGTATAGTCCCAGTGGGAGTCAACTATGGCTACACCTTC.

This chain uses TRBV2 with TRBJ1-1, with TRBD1 identical over 7 bases. Per the germline V gene, CDR1 is SNHLY and CDR2 is FYNNEI. Unmatched junction bases numbered 8, after V lost 6 bases and J lost 7 bases. The CDR3 is made up of 13 amino acids. The CDR3 loop is CASSLGQRVEAFF. CDR3 nucleotides: TGTGCCAGCAGCCTGGGACAGCGCGTTGAAGCTTTCTTT.

The chain is built from TRBV29-1 and TRBJ1-1; TRBD1 might be the D (6 bases). Germline V gene lookup returns CDR1 SQVTM and CDR2 ANQGSEA. V lost 0 bases and J lost 3, with 14 bases in between. This CDR3 region has 15 residues. This CDR3 reads CSVEDLTGLDTEAFF. For the CDR3, the DNA is TGCAGCGTTGAAGATCTGACAGGTCTGGACACTGAAGCTTTCTTT.

CDR3 sequence reads: CASSISLAGNEQFF. As DNA, the CDR3 is TGTGCCAGTAGTATAAGTCTAGCGGGCAATGAGCAGTTCTTC. This chain uses TRBV19 with TRBJ2-1, with 8 bases that match TRBD2. The V gene's germline CDR1 is LNHDA and CDR2 SQIVND (reference sequence). The V gene end was trimmed by 2 bases and the J gene end by 6 bases; junction bases not matched to a gene: 3. The CDR3 is 14 residues long.

V and J are TRBV24-1 and TRBJ1-1; D may be TRBD1 (6 bases). Trimming pared 5 bases from V and 2 bases from J, leaving 11 bases between. CDR1 is KGHDR and CDR2 is SFDVKD in the germline V gene. The length of the CDR3 is 14 residues. CDR3 protein: CATSGGHTNTEAFF. The CDR3 bases are TGTGCCACCAGTGGGGGACACACAAACACTGAAGCTTTCTTT.

J is TRBJ1-3 and V is TRBV2; D gene unclear. CDR3 length: 15 amino acids. The V end lost 1 base, the J end lost 0 bases, and 7 bases lay between the germline ends. Germline assignment: CDR1 SNHLY and CDR2 FYNNEI. CDR3 sequence reads: CASSEDQVSGNTIYF. In nucleotides, the CDR3 is TGTGCCAGCAGTGAAGATCAGGTCTCTGGAAACACCATATATTTT. Drawing the rest from reference TRBV2 and TRBJ1-3, the complete variable domain is EPEVTQTPSHQVTQMGQEVILRCVPISNHLYFYWYRQILGQKVEFLVSFYNNEISEKSEIFDDQFSVERPDGSNFTLKIRSTKLEDSAMYFCASSEDQVSGNTIYFGEGSWLTVV.

This clone showed up just once. The rearrangement joins TRBV11-3 to TRBJ2-2, with 10 positions matching TRBD2. CDR3 length: 17 residues. V dropped 1 base and J dropped 7; count of bases not matched to a gene: 9. Germline V gene data show CDR1 as SGHNT and CDR2 as YENEEA. The CDR3 DNA reads TGTGCCAGCAGCTTAGGCCCCCTAGCGGGAGATGGCGGGGAGCTGTTTTTT. Protein: CASSLGPLAGDGGELFF.

The J gene is TRBJ1-5, the V gene TRBV19; D gene unclear. Deletions cut 2 bases from V and 2 bases from J, with 10 bases between. The CDR3 length is 15 residues. CDR1 is LNHDA, CDR2 SQIVND, per germline (reference sequence). The chain's CDR3 is CASSIRGSGNQPQHF. CDR3 DNA: TGTGCCAGTAGTATACGGGGTTCTGGCAATCAGCCCCAGCATTTT.

The chain links TRBV6-5 to TRBJ2-2; D ambiguous. The CDR3 runs to 14 residues. The ends were cut back, 7 bases at V and 7 bases at J, with 16 bases in the middle. CDR1 is MNHEY, CDR2 SVGAGI, per germline. CDR3 sequence (DNA): TGTGCCAGCACCCCGGGTCGGAGTCGCGGGGAGCTGTTTTTT. Protein: CASTPGRSRGELFF.

The chain has TRBV4-1 and TRBJ1-2; D is undetermined. V dropped 4 bases and J dropped 8 bases, with 8 bases sitting between them. CDR3 length: 11 residues. CDR1 and CDR2 from the germline V gene are MGHRA and YSYEKL. CDR3 sequence: CASSLGGGYTF. CDR3 DNA: TGCGCCAGCAGCCTCGGAGGGGGCTACACCTTC.